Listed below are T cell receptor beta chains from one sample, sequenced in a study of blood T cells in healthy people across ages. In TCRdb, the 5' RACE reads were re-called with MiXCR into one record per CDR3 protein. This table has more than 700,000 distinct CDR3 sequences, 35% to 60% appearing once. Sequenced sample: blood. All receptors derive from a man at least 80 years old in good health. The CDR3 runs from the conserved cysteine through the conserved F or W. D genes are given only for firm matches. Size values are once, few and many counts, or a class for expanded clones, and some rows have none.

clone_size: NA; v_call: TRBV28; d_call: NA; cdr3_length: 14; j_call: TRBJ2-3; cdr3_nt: TGTGCCAGCTCTGAGGACAGTGTCACAGATACGCAGTATTTT; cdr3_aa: CASSEDSVTDTQYF
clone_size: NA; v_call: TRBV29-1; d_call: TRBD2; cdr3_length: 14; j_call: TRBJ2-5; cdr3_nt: TGCAGCGTTTATGGCGGGAGGGCTATCAATGAGCAGTACTTC; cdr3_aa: CSVYGGRAINEQYF
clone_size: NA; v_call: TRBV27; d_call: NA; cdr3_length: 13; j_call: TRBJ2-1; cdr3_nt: TGTGCCAGCTCTTTCTTAACTAGCAATGAGCAGTTCTTC; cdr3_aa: CASSFLTSNEQFF
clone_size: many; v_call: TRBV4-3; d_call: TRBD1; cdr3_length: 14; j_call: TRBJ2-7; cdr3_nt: TGCGCCAGCAGCCCCGGGACAGCCTCCTACGAGCAGTACTTC; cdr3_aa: CASSPGTASYEQYF
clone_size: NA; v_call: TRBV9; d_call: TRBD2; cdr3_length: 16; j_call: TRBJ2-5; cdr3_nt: TGTGCCAGCAGCACTGGGACTAGCGTTATCCAAGAGACCCAGTACTTC; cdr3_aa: CASSTGTSVIQETQYF
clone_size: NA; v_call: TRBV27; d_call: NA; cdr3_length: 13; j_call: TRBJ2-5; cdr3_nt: TGTGCCAGCACCACCTCAGGGGGGGAGACCCAGTACTTC; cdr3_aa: CASTTSGGETQYF
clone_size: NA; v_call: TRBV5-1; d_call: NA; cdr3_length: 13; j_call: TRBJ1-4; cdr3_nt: TGCGCCAGCAGCGCGCGGTTGAATGAAAAACTGTTTTTT; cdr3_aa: CASSARLNEKLFF
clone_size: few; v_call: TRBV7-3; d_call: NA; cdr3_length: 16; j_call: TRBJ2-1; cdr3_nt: TGTGCCAGCAGCTTAGACAGCGACGGAGGTAGGAATGAGCAGTTCTTC; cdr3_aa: CASSLDSDGGRNEQFF
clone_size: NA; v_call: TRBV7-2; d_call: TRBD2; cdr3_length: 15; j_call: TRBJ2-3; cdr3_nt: TGTGCCAGCAGCTTAGATAGCGGGAGGGAGGGAGCGCAGTATTTT; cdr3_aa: CASSLDSGREGAQYF
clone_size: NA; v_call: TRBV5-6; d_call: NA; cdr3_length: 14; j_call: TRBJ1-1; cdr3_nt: TGTGCCAGCAGCAATACGGGGGGTTTGACTGAAGCTTTCTTT; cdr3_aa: CASSNTGGLTEAFF
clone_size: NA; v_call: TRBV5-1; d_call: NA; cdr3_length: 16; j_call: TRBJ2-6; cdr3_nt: TGCGCCAGCAGCCTACGTACACGCTCTGGGGCCAACGTCCTGACTTTC; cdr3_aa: CASSLRTRSGANVLTF
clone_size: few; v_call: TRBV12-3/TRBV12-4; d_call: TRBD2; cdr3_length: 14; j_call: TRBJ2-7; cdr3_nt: TGTGCCAGCAGCCCGGGACTAGCGAACTACGAGCAGTACTTC; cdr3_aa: CASSPGLANYEQYF
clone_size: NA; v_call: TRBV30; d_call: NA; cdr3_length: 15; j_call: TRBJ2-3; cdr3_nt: TGTGCCTGGAGTGTACGGGGAATGAGCACAGATACGCAGTATTTT; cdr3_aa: CAWSVRGMSTDTQYF
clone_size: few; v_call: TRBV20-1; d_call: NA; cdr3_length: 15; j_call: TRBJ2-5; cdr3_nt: TGCAGTGCTGGGAGGGCGGGGGCGTCCCAAGAGACCCAGTACTTC; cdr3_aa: CSAGRAGASQETQYF
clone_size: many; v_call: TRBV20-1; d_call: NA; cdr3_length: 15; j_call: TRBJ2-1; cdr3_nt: TGCAGTGCTGCCCCGGGGCTGCGGGCCTACAATGAGCAGTTCTTC; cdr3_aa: CSAAPGLRAYNEQFF
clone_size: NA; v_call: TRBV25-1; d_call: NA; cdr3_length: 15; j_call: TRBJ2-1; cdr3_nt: TGTGCCAGCAGTGAATACGAACTAGAGGCTAATGAGCAGTTCTTC; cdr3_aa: CASSEYELEANEQFF
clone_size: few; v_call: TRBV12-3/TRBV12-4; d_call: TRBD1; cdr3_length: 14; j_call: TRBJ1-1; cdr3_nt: TGTGCCAGCAGACCGGGACAGGGTTACACTGAAGCTTTCTTT; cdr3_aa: CASRPGQGYTEAFF
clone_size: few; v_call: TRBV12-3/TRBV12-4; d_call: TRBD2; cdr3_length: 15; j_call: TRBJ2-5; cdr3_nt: TGTGCCAGCAGTTTGAGAGGACTAGCGGGCTACAAGCAGTACTTC; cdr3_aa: CASSLRGLAGYKQYF
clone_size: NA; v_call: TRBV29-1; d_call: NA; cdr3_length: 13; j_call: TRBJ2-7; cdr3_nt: TGCAGCGTTGAAGCTACAGGATTTAGCGAGCAGTACTTC; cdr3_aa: CSVEATGFSEQYF
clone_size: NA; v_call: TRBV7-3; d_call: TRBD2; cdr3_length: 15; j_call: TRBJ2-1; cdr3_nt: TGCGCCAGCAGCTTGACTAGCGGGGGGCAAAATGAGCAGTTCTTC; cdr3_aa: CASSLTSGGQNEQFF
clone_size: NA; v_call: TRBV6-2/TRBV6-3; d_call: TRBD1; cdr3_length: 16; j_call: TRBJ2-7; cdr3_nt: TGTGCCAGCAGTTACTCCTCCGGGACAGGGACCTACGAGCAGTACTTC; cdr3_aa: CASSYSSGTGTYEQYF
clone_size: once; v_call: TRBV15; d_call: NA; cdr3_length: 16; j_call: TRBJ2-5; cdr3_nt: TGTGCCACCAGCAGAGACCGGCTGGGGGGATACGCCGAGGAGTACTTC; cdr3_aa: CATSRDRLGGYAEEYF
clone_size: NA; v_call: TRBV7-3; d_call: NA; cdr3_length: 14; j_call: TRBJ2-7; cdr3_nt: TGTGCCAGCAGCTTCACCCCGAGCTCCTACGAGCAGTACTTC; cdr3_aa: CASSFTPSSYEQYF
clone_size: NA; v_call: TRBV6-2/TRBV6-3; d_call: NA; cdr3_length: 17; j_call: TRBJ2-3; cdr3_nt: TGTGCCAGCAACTCAAGAGGACAGCTCCGAAGGGCGGATACGCAGTATTTT; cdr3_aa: CASNSRGQLRRADTQYF
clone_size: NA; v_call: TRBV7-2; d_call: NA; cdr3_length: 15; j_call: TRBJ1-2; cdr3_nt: TGTGCCAGCAGCAACAGAACGGGACTGACTGGTGGCTACACCTTC; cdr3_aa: CASSNRTGLTGGYTF
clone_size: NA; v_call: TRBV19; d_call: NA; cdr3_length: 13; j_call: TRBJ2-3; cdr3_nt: TGTGCCAGTAGTATACAGCTCCTGGATACGCAGTATTTT; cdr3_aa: CASSIQLLDTQYF
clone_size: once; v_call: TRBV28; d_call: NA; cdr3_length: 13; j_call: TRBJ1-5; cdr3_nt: TGTGCCAGCAGTTTTGCCCAGAATCAGCCCCAGCATTTT; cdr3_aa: CASSFAQNQPQHF
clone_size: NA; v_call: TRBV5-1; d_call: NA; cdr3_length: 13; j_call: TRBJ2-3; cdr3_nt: TGCGCCAGCACCTCCCATCGCACAGATACGCAGTATTTT; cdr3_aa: CASTSHRTDTQYF
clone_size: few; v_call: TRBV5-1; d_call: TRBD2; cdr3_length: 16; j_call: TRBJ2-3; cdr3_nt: TGCGCCAGCAGCACTTTGGCTAGCGGGGTCACAGATACGCAGTATTTT; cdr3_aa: CASSTLASGVTDTQYF
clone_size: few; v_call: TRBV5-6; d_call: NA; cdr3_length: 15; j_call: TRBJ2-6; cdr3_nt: TGTGCCAGCAGCTTGGGAGGGAATGGGGCCAACGTCCTGACTTTC; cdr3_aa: CASSLGGNGANVLTF
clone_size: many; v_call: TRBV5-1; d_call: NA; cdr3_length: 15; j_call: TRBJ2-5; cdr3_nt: TGCGCCAGCAGCTCGAGTGATGGGGCCGGAGAGACCCAGTACTTC; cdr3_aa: CASSSSDGAGETQYF
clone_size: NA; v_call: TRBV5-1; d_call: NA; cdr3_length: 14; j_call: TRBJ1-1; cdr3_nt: TGCGCCAGCAGCTTGGCCAGCATGAACACTGAAGCTTTCTTT; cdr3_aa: CASSLASMNTEAFF
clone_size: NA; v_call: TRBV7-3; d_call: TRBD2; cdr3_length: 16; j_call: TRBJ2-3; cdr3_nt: TGTGCCAGCAGCTTAACGGACGAGGGACTAGGAGATACGCAGTATTTT; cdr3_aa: CASSLTDEGLGDTQYF
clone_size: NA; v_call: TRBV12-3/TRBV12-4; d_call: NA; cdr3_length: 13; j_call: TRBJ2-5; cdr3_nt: TGTGCCAGCTTTAGAGGGGTCGGGGAGACCCAGTACTTC; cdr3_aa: CASFRGVGETQYF
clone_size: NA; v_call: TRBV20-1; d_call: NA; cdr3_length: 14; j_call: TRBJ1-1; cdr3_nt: TGCAGTGCTAGAGATCCCACAGGGAATACTGAAGCTTTCTTT; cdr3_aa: CSARDPTGNTEAFF
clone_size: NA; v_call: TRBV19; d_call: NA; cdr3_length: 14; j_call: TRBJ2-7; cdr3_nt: TGTGCCAGTAGTATAGGGATTGGGGGAAATGAGCAGTACTTC; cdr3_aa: CASSIGIGGNEQYF
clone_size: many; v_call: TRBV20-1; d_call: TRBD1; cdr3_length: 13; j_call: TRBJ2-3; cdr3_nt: TGCAGTCCGACAGGGGAAATTGCAGATACGCAGTATTTT; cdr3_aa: CSPTGEIADTQYF
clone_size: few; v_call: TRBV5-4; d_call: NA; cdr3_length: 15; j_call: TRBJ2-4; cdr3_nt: TGTGCCAGCAGCGACTTGGGGCTAGCCAAAAACATTCAGTACTTC; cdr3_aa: CASSDLGLAKNIQYF
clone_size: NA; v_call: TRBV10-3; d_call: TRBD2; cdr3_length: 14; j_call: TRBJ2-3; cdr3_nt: TGTGCCATCAGCCTAGCGGGAGCGGCGGATACGCAGTATTTT; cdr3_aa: CAISLAGAADTQYF
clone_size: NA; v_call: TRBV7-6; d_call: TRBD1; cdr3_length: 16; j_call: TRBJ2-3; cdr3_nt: TGTGCCAGCAGCTTAGCGCAGGGACAGGGAACAGATACGCAGTATTTT; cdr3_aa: CASSLAQGQGTDTQYF
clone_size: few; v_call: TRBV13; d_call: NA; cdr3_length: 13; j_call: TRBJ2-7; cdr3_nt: TGTGCCAGCAGCGAAAACAGGGTATTCGAGCAGTACTTC; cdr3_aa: CASSENRVFEQYF